Below are 12 T cell receptor beta chains sequenced from a single sample in a study of T cell responses to AZD1222 COVID-19 vaccine. Generated by immunoSEQ multiplex PCR, the TCRdb table keeps only in-frame clones and is missing some. This sample has about 97,000 clones, with around 83% found just once. Sequencing was performed on peripheral blood, taken on day 0 of AZD1222 vaccination. Receptor source: an adult in good health.

This clone was found a few times. The chain has TRBV6-2 or TRBV6-3 and TRBJ2-7; the match to TRBD2 covers 7 bases. The length of the CDR3 is 17 residues. The junction had 15 bases not matched to a gene; V was cut back by 4 bases and J by 3 bases. Per the germline V gene, CDR1 is MNHEY and CDR2 is SVGEGT. The CDR3 spells CASSSLTVGLQLYEQYF. Written as DNA, the CDR3 is TGTGCCAGCAGTTCCCTCACCGTGGGACTACAACTCTACGAGCAGTACTTC.

A remark on this clone: Sequence at one end of the junction differs from germline and may be a read error. The chain couples TRBV7-9 to TRBJ2-4; TRBD2 agrees at 7 bases. The CDR3 extends over 11 amino acids. Germline CDR1 SEHNR, CDR2 FQNEAQ (reference sequence). The CDR3 region is CASSRAGPPDF. CDR3 nucleotide sequence: TGTGCCAGCAGTCGAGCGGGGCCCCCAGACTTC.

This clone was seen a few times. V gene TRBV2 combines with J gene TRBJ1-5; D possibly corresponds to TRBD1 (6 bases). This CDR3 is 15 amino acids long. Germline assignment: CDR1 SNHLY and CDR2 FYNNEI. With 4 bases removed from V and 4 bases from J, the gap between germline ends came to 14 bases. The DNA for the CDR3 is TGTGCCAGCAGTGGCCGGGACAAGACTAATCAGCCCCAGCATTTT. Translating gives CASSGRDKTNQPQHF.

This sequence joins TRBV2 and TRBJ1-1; possibly TRBD1 for D (5 bases). Germline CDR1 reads SNHLY; CDR2 reads FYNNEI. The CDR3 extends over 13 amino acids. V lost 6 bases and J 0 bases, leaving 8 bases between the germline ends. CDR3: CASRVQVNTEAFF. DNA of the CDR3: TGTGCCAGCAGGGTACAGGTGAACACTGAAGCTTTCTTT.

The J gene is TRBJ1-3, the V gene TRBV9; 7 bases fit TRBD1. CDR3 size: 16 residues. Trimming removed 0 bases from V and 2 bases from J; junction bases left unmatched: 5. The germline CDR1 and CDR2 sequences are SGDLS and YYNGEE. CDR3 sequence reads: CASSVALGQTGNTIYF. CDR3 sequence (DNA): TGTGCCAGCAGCGTAGCTCTGGGACAGACTGGAAACACCATATATTTT.

The V and J genes are TRBV19 and TRBJ1-6; D gene unclear. Germline lookup yields CDR1 LNHDA and CDR2 SQIVND (reference sequence). This CDR3 has 13 residues. The V end was cut by 7 bases, the J end by 7 bases, with 11 bases between. The CDR3 coding sequence is TGTGCCAGTACCCCCAAAGCCAATTCACCCCTCCACTTT. Amino acid sequence: CASTPKANSPLHF.

The chain carries TRBV11-2 and TRBJ2-7; 8 bases are a match to TRBD2. V gave up 5 bases and J gave up 0 bases; unmatched junction bases: 6. Germline V CDR1 and CDR2: SGHAT, FQNNGV. The length of the CDR3 is 15 residues. The CDR3 DNA reads TGTGCCAGCAGCCCTCTAGCGGGCAGCTCCTACGAGCAGTACTTC. Protein product: CASSPLAGSSYEQYF.

V is TRBV4-3 and J is TRBJ1-2, with a possible D match to TRBD1 (6 bases). The CDR3 extends over 13 amino acids. Germline lookup yields CDR1 LGHNA and CDR2 YSLEER. The V gene lost 2 bases and the J gene lost 8 bases, with 12 bases spanning the gap. The CDR3 DNA reads TGCGCCAGCAGCCAATCAGGGGTTCGCGGCTACACCTTC. Residues: CASSQSGVRGYTF.

The V call is TRBV6-6, the J call TRBJ2-7, with D uncertain. Germline lookup yields CDR1 MNHNY and CDR2 SVGAGI (reference sequence). This CDR3 contains 12 residues. The V end lost 6 bases, the J end lost 0 bases, and 6 bases lay between the germline ends. The CDR3 region is CASSGPSYEQYF. The CDR3 DNA sequence: TGTGCCAGCAGCGGACCCTCCTACGAGCAGTACTTC.

This clone was recorded once. The chain has TRBV11-1 and TRBJ2-1; TRBD2 matches at 14 bases. Germline V gene sequence: CDR1 SGHAT, CDR2 FQDESV (reference sequence). CDR3 length equals 16 residues. V shed 1 base and J 7 bases; nucleotides not matched to a gene: 3. The CDR3 coding sequence is TGTGCCAGCAGCTTAGTAGGGACTAGCGGGAGTAATGAGCAGTTCTTC. It encodes CASSLVGTSGSNEQFF.

A few counts support this clone. The chain uses TRBV4-2 and TRBJ1-2; 8 nucleotides agree with TRBD1. This CDR3 is built from 18 residues. Germline V gene lookup returns CDR1 LGHNA and CDR2 YNFKEQ. J gave up 0 bases and V 0 bases, and 9 bases lay outside the gene matches. As DNA, the CDR3 is TGTGCCAGCAGCCAAGATTGGGGGCCGGACAGGGCTAACTATGGCTACACCTTC. Translated, it gives CASSQDWGPDRANYGYTF.

This rearrangement joins TRBV11-2 to TRBJ2-2, with TRBD2 as a possible D gene (6 bases). The V end lost 4 bases, the J end lost 3 bases, and 18 bases lay between the germline ends. Germline CDR1 and CDR2: SGHAT and FQNNGV. This CDR3 contains 17 residues. As DNA, the CDR3 is TGTGCCAGCAGCTCCCAATCGGGTGGGAGGCACACCGGGGAGCTGTTTTTT. Translation: CASSSQSGGRHTGELFF.